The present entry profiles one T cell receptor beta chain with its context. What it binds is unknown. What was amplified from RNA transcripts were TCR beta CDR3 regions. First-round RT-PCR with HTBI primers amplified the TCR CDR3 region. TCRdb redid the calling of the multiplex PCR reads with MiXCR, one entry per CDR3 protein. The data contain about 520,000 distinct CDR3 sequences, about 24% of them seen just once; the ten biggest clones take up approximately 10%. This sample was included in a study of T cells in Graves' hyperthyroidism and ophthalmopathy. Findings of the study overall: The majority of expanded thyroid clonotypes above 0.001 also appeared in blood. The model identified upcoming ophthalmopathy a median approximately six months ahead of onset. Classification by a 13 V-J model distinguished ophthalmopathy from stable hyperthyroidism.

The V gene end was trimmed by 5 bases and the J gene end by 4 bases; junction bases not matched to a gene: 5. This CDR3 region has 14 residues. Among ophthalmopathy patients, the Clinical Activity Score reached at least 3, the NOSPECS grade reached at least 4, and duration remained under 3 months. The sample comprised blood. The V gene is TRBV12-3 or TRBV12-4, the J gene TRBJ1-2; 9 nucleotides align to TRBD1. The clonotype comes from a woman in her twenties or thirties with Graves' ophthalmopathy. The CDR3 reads CASSRTGATYGYTF. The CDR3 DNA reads TGTGCCAGCAGTCGGACAGGGGCCACCTATGGCTACACCTTC.